The source of this TCR beta chain is a study of blood T cell repertoires in COVID-19. Overall study: The United States, Italy and Spain provided the acute and convalescent COVID-19 samples. Nucleic acid was either cDNA or gDNA, and it came from T cells, B-cell-depleted T cells, or PBMCs.

The table lists this clone with a few counts. The CDR3 contains 19 residues. Germline assignment: CDR1 SGHAT and CDR2 FQNNGV. Germline trimming cut 5 bases from V and 1 base from J; bases unmatched to any gene: 17. In the original workflow: Amplified reference gene primers provided the basis for estimating nucleated cell counts. Clones were read by immunoSEQ multiplex PCR, and TCRdb kept only the in-frame ones, dropping some. From that table come the V and J calls and clone size; the DNA was used to work out D and trimming. The sample has roughly 15,000 clones; 60% to 85% are singletons. This clonotype was sampled from a man aged 60 to 75 with acute or convalescent COVID-19. V gene TRBV11-2 combines with J gene TRBJ1-5, with 7 bases lining up with TRBD1. The sample was peripheral blood. CDR3 DNA sequence: TGTGCCAGCAGCCCAGCCCCGGGACAGATCATTTGGAGCAATCAGCCCCAGCATTTT. Protein product: CASSPAPGQIIWSNQPQHF. The variable domain in full, with the rest retrieved from reference TRBV11-2 and TRBJ1-5, is EAGVAQSPRYKIIEKRQSVAFWCNPISGHATLYWYQQILGQGPKLLIQFQNNGVVDDSQLPKDRFSAERLKGVDSTLKIQPAKLEDSAVYLCASSPAPGQIIWSNQPQHFGDGTRLSIL.